This entry lists 30 T cell receptor beta chains sequenced from one sample in a study of post-analysis software for immune sequencing data. Study observations and caveats: Four or five TRBV segments (TRBV5-6, TRBV5-1 and TRBV20-1 among them) occurred more frequently in patients than in controls.

The TCR beta cDNA libraries carried unique molecular identifiers. In TCRdb, the PCR reads were re-called with MiXCR into one record per CDR3 protein. The sample shows more than 500,000 distinct CDR3 sequences, around 34% of them seen only once. These receptors lack a known antigen. The sequenced sample consisted of blood. The receptors originated from a girl between 2 and 17 years old with multiple sclerosis.

The rearrangement links TRBV27 to TRBJ2-1; 8 nucleotides agree with TRBD1. Germline values: CDR1 MNHEY, CDR2 SMNVEV (reference sequence). The CDR3 contains 15 residues. With 2 bases clipped from V and 5 bases from J, the junction kept 5 bases outside the gene matches. The CDR3 here is CASSLPDRDHNEQFF. The CDR3 DNA reads as TGTGCCAGCAGTTTACCGGACAGGGATCACAATGAGCAGTTCTTC.

This clonotype was seen a few times. V usage is TRBV5-5 and J usage is TRBJ2-5; D assignment may be TRBD1 or TRBD2 (5 bases each). The CDR3 totals 15 residues. Trimming took 5 bases from V and 5 from J, leaving 19 bases between them. The germline gives CDR1 SGHKS, CDR2 YYEKEE (reference sequence). The CDR3 DNA reads TGTGCCAGCAGAGACCGGGACGCCGCAAGCGAGACCCAGTACTTC. This gives the protein CASRDRDAASETQYF.

This clonotype showed up just a few times. The CDR3 sequence: CAISVGHQETQYF. CDR3 sequence (DNA): TGTGCCATCAGTGTGGGGCACCAAGAGACCCAGTACTTC. The V call is TRBV10-3, the J call TRBJ2-5; tentative D call: TRBD1 (5 bases). The ends were cut back, 4 bases at V and 0 bases at J, with 6 bases in the middle. The CDR3 covers 13 residues. Germline loops: CDR1 ENHRY, CDR2 SYGVKD.

This clonotype was detected many times. The V gene is TRBV24-1, the J gene TRBJ2-7; D is ambiguous. The CDR3 spans 13 residues. With 3 bases removed from V and 6 bases from J, the gap between germline ends came to 11 bases. Germline CDR1 reads KGHDR; CDR2 reads SFDVKD. This chain's CDR3 is CATSDAGFGEQYF. In DNA form, the CDR3 reads TGTGCCACCAGTGATGCCGGGTTTGGCGAGCAGTACTTC.

This clonotype was seen a few times. V is TRBV20-1 and J is TRBJ2-1; 7 bases agree with TRBD2. CDR1 is DFQATT, CDR2 SNEGSKA, per germline (reference sequence). This CDR3 comprises 15 residues. Germline trimming cut 6 bases from V and 3 bases from J; bases unmatched to any gene: 11. The CDR3 nucleotides are TGCAGTGCCACGACCCTGGGGAGGGGCTACAATGAGCAGTTCTTC. Translating it yields CSATTLGRGYNEQFF.

The chain joins TRBV6-6 to TRBJ2-7; D not certain. Near its end, the DNA agrees better with TRBJ2-5, so the J call may be wrong. Germline CDR1 is MNHNY and CDR2 is SVGAGI (reference sequence). The CDR3 contains 14 residues. The CDR3 region is CASSSSKPSVTQYF. For the CDR3, the DNA is TGTGCCAGCAGTTCTAGTAAACCTAGTGTGACCCAGTACTTC.

This clonotype was seen a handful of times. This sequence joins TRBV12-3 or TRBV12-4 and TRBJ2-3; possible D gene TRBD2, 5 bases. V was pared by 6 bases and J by 0 bases, with 10 bases between. This CDR3 is 14 amino acids long. The CDR3 nucleotides read TGTGCCAGCAGCCCGACTACTAGCACAGATACGCAGTATTTT. Encoded protein: CASSPTTSTDTQYF.

V gene TRBV9 combines with J gene TRBJ2-4; D unclear. The CDR3 totals 13 residues. The germline gives CDR1 SGDLS, CDR2 YYNGEE. The V end lost 0 bases, the J end lost 9 bases, and 10 bases lay between the germline ends. The CDR3 DNA follows: TGTGCCAGCAGCGTAGATAGAAGAGGCATTCAGTACTTC. Translating gives CASSVDRRGIQYF.

About this clonotype itself: This may be a read error, as it is one base from a much larger clone. The chain links TRBV27 to TRBJ1-2; D may be TRBD1 (6 bases). The V end lost 2 bases, the J end lost 8 bases, and 15 bases lay between the germline ends. The germline V gene has CDR1 MNHEY and CDR2 SMNVEV (reference sequence). The CDR3 runs 14 residues. The CDR3 region is CASSLTAGASGYTF. The DNA for the CDR3 is TGTGCCAGCAGTTTAACGGCAGGGGCGAGCGGCTACACCTTC.

This clonotype was counted between two and nine times. J is TRBJ1-4 and V is TRBV6-1, with D unclear. Trimming took off 4 bases at V and 8 bases at J, with 14 bases between the two ends. Germline V lookup: CDR1 MNHNS, CDR2 SASEGT. CDR3 length: 14 amino acids. CDR3 sequence reads: CASSVRPRREKLFF. The CDR3 nucleotides read TGTGCCAGCAGTGTTAGGCCCAGGCGGGAAAAACTGTTTTTT.

The V gene is TRBV29-1, the J gene TRBJ2-5, with 7 bases that match TRBD1. The CDR3 is 11 residues long. Trimming took 8 bases from V and 4 from J; bases not matched to a gene: 4. Germline CDR1 SQVTM, CDR2 ANQGSEA. For the CDR3, the DNA is TGCAGCACCAGACAGGGAGAGACCCAGTACTTC. Its translation is CSTRQGETQYF.

This rearrangement joins TRBV6-6 to TRBJ2-5, with 7 bases lining up with TRBD2. This CDR3 region has 14 residues. V shed 6 bases, J shed 5 bases, and the junction held 9 bases outside the gene matches. CDR1 is MNHNY and CDR2 is SVGAGI in the germline V gene (reference sequence). The CDR3: CASSNRGVQETQYF. The CDR3, as DNA: TGTGCCAGCAGCAATCGGGGGGTCCAGGAGACCCAGTACTTC.

This clonotype was picked up a small number of times. J is TRBJ2-5 and V is TRBV7-9; D may be TRBD1 or TRBD2 (5 bases each). V was pared by 6 bases and J by 3 bases, with 20 bases between. CDR3 length equals 16 residues. CDR1 is SEHNR, CDR2 FQNEAQ, per germline (reference sequence). In DNA, the CDR3 is TGTGCCAGCAGTTGGGCGGCCCTGGGGGATAAAGAGACCCAGTACTTC. Its translation is CASSWAALGDKETQYF.

This clonotype was recorded at least ten times. The chain links TRBV12-3 or TRBV12-4 to TRBJ2-3, with TRBD1 as a possible D gene (5 bases). This CDR3 is 14 amino acids long. Trimming left V 1 base short and J 1 base short, with 6 bases between. CDR3 nucleotide sequence: TGTGCCAGCAGTTTAGGCAGGGGCACAGATACGCAGTATTTT. Translation gives CASSLGRGTDTQYF.

The chain uses TRBV20-1 and TRBJ2-3; 10 bases fit TRBD2. Unmatched junction bases numbered 13, after V lost 8 bases and J lost 5 bases. The length of the CDR3 is 15 residues. Germline CDR1 is DFQATT and CDR2 is SNEGSKA (reference sequence). The CDR3 loop is CSTSLAGEGRDTQYF. The CDR3, as DNA: TGCAGTACTTCTCTAGCGGGGGAGGGTCGAGATACGCAGTATTTT.

In this sample, this clonotype turned up a few times. The chain's CDR3 is CASSSPKRVQETQYF. The CDR3 bases are TGTGCCAGCAGCTCCCCCAAGCGGGTCCAAGAGACCCAGTACTTC. The rearrangement joins TRBV7-2 to TRBJ2-5, with D possibly being TRBD2 (6 bases). CDR3 size: 15 residues. The germline CDR1 and CDR2 sequences are SGHTA and FQGNSA. The V gene lost 4 bases and the J gene lost 1 base, with 13 bases spanning the gap.

The gene calls are TRBV6-6 and TRBJ1-2; TRBD1 matches at 10 bases. From germline, CDR1 is MNHNY and CDR2 SVGAGI (reference sequence). Trimming cost V 2 bases and J 3 bases; bases outside gene matches: 9. This CDR3 contains 17 residues. The chain's CDR3 is CASSYTGTGDVDYGYTF. CDR3 sequence (DNA): TGTGCCAGCAGTTACACCGGGACAGGGGATGTGGACTATGGCTACACCTTC.

The chain is built from TRBV20-1 and TRBJ1-5; the match to TRBD1 covers 7 bases. Germline V CDR1 and CDR2: DFQATT, SNEGSKA (reference sequence). This CDR3 region has 17 residues. The V gene end was trimmed by 0 bases and the J gene end by 4 bases; junction bases not matched to a gene: 12. CDR3 residues: CSARDLGGGGKNQPQHF. CDR3 coding DNA: TGCAGTGCTAGAGATCTTGGAGGGGGCGGAAAAAATCAGCCCCAGCATTTT.

This sequence joins TRBV29-1 and TRBJ1-1; the D gene is possibly TRBD1 (6 bases). The CDR3 has 13 residues. Trimming cost V 6 bases and J 2 bases, with 13 bases left between them. Germline CDR1 reads SQVTM; CDR2 reads ANQGSEA. CDR3 loop: CSVLGQINTEAFF. The CDR3, as DNA: TGCAGCGTGCTTGGACAGATCAACACTGAAGCTTTCTTT.

This clonotype was seen more than once but under ten times. The chain links TRBV4-1 to TRBJ2-3; 8 positions agree with TRBD2. V dropped 7 bases and J dropped 5; count of bases not matched to a gene: 14. Per the germline V gene, CDR1 is MGHRA and CDR2 is YSYEKL. The CDR3 sequence is 16 residues long. Written as DNA, the CDR3 is TGCGCCAGCAAGAACCTGAAAGGCGGGGGGAAAGATACGCAGTATTTT. It yields the protein CASKNLKGGGKDTQYF.

In regard to this clonotype: Given a much more abundant clone one base away, this may be a read error. The V call is TRBV20-1, the J call TRBJ2-5; 9 nucleotides align to TRBD1. This CDR3 comprises 13 residues. Germline V gives CDR1 DFQATT, CDR2 SNEGSKA (reference sequence). The V gene end was trimmed by 8 bases and the J gene end by 4 bases; junction bases not matched to a gene: 8. The CDR3 DNA sequence: TGCAGTCAACCGGGACAGGGTCGAGAGACCCAGTACTTC. It is translated as CSQPGQGRETQYF.

This clonotype has at least ten counts. Sequence at one end of the junction differs from germline and may be a read error. The rearrangement joins TRBV5-1 to TRBJ2-1, with 10 bases that match TRBD2. The CDR3 runs to 16 residues. In germline, CDR1 is SGHRS, CDR2 YFSETQ. The CDR3 protein is CASSLEASGGYNEQFF. The CDR3 DNA sequence: TGTGCCAGCAGCTTGGAGGCTAGCGGGGGTTACAATGAGCAGTTCTTC.

A few counts support this clonotype. V usage is TRBV6-6 and J usage is TRBJ1-4; 7 bases line up with TRBD1. Per the germline V gene, CDR1 is MNHNY and CDR2 is SVGAGI (reference sequence). The CDR3 contains 14 residues. V shed 6 bases and J 6 bases; nucleotides not matched to a gene: 7. The CDR3 DNA is TGTGCCAGCAGACGACAGGGTTGGTATGAAAAACTGTTTTTT. Translating it yields CASRRQGWYEKLFF.

This clonotype appeared a few times. V usage is TRBV15 and J usage is TRBJ2-7, with TRBD1 as a possible D gene (6 bases). The J call is uncertain, as TRBJ2-5 better fits the DNA end. CDR1 and CDR2 from the germline V gene are LNHNV and YYDKDF (reference sequence). This CDR3 is built from 15 residues. CDR3: CATSRALGQTETQYF. CDR3 coding DNA: TGTGCCACCAGCAGAGCTCTCGGACAGACGGAGACCCAGTACTTC.

This clonotype was counted at least ten times. J is TRBJ2-5 and V is TRBV7-9; 10 bases are shared with TRBD2. CDR1 is SEHNR and CDR2 is FQNEAQ in the germline V gene (reference sequence). The junction had 2 bases not matched to a gene; V was cut back by 2 bases and J by 2 bases. The CDR3 runs 15 residues. CDR3 sequence: CASSLSSGGQETQYF. CDR3 DNA sequence: TGTGCCAGCAGCTTAAGTAGCGGGGGGCAAGAGACCCAGTACTTC.

This clonotype was detected only a few times. V is TRBV12-3 or TRBV12-4 and J is TRBJ2-3, with D maybe TRBD1 (6 bases). The CDR3 sequence is 14 residues long. Trimming removed 10 bases at V and 0 bases at J, with 14 bases between. For the CDR3, the DNA is TGTGCCACCCGGACAGACCTTAGCACAGATACGCAGTATTTT. It encodes CATRTDLSTDTQYF.

The rearrangement links TRBV29-1 to TRBJ2-3; D uncertain. The germline CDR1 and CDR2 sequences are SQVTM and ANQGSEA. This CDR3 is 13 amino acids long. Trimming removed 4 bases from V and 2 bases from J, with 10 bases in between. CDR3 nucleotides: TGCAGCGTTGCTGGGCGTTACACAGATACGCAGTATTTT. Translation: CSVAGRYTDTQYF.

V gene TRBV3-1 combines with J gene TRBJ2-7, with D hard to call. V lost 0 bases and J lost 0, with 9 bases in between. CDR3 length: 15 amino acids. The germline CDR1 and CDR2 sequences are LGHDT and YNNKEL (reference sequence). The CDR3 reads CASSQDWVGSYEQYF. The CDR3 DNA follows: TGTGCCAGCAGCCAAGATTGGGTGGGCTCCTACGAGCAGTACTTC.

This clonotype was detected a few times. The rearrangement uses TRBV29-1 and TRBJ1-2; the D gene is possibly TRBD1 (5 bases). The germline V and J ends were trimmed by 4 bases and 1 base, with 10 bases remaining between them. The CDR3 loop spans 13 amino acids. Germline V gene lookup returns CDR1 SQVTM and CDR2 ANQGSEA. This CDR3 reads CSVGQGYNYGYTF. CDR3 DNA sequence: TGCAGCGTTGGGCAGGGCTATAACTATGGCTACACCTTC.

The chain has TRBV20-1 and TRBJ2-1; perhaps TRBD2 as D (6 bases). This CDR3 has 15 residues. CDR1 and CDR2 from the germline V gene are DFQATT and SNEGSKA (reference sequence). Trimming pared 8 bases from V and 3 bases from J, leaving 20 bases between. The DNA of the CDR3 is TGCAGTTTTCAGTACGGTAGGCGGGACTACAATGAGCAGTTCTTC. It codes for CSFQYGRRDYNEQFF.